Below, one T cell receptor beta chain is given with its context. A single base separates this from a much larger clone, so it may be a read error. Germline CDR1 MDHEN, CDR2 SYDVKM. This CDR3 is built from 15 residues. Priming with a constant-region primer yielded TCR beta cDNA from 400 to 500 ng total RNA. What produced the TCR beta libraries was three nested multiplex PCR rounds using slightly modified ARM-PCR. TRBV1-TRBV30 forward and Cbeta reverse primers drove the first two roughly 11-cycle rounds. A single record per CDR3 protein comes from TCRdb applying MiXCR to the multiplex PCR reads. The sample yields some 120,000 distinct CDR3 sequences, 55% to 75% seen once. These data belong to a study of tumor-infiltrating lymphocytes in primary liver carcinoma. Total RNA and DNA came together from around 20-30 mg of bulk tissue without cell sorting.

Sequencing used liver tumor tissue from sampling region 3. Subset in this sample: tumor region T3, left-lateral pole. This chain joins TRBV28 and TRBJ2-7; 12 bases match TRBD1. This TCR derives from a woman aged 55-69 years with primary liver carcinoma and hepatitis B virus infection. For the CDR3, the DNA is TGTGCCAGCAGTACCCCGGGACAGGGGGCGGACGAGCATTACTTC. Its translation is CASSTPGQGADEHYF.